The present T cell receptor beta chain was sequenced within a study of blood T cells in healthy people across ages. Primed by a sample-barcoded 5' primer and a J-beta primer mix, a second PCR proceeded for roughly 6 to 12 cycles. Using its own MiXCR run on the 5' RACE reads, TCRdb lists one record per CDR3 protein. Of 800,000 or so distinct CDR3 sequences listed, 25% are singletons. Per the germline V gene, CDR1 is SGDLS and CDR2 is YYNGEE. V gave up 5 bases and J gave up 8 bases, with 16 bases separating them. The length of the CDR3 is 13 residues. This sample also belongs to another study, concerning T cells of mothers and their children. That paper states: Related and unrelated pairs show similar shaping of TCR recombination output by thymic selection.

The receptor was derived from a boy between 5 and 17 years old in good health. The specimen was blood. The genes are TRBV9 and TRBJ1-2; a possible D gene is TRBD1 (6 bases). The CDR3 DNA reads TGTGCCAGCAGAGACGGACAGTCGGGAGGCTACACCTTC. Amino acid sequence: CASRDGQSGGYTF.